The entry below gives a single T cell receptor beta chain sequence along with its context. Antigen unknown. The data were obtained in a study of long-term antiretroviral therapy in people with HIV. At the survey level, the v3.0 immunoSEQ assay was run. Using immunoSEQ multiplex PCR, the repertoire was profiled, and TCRdb retains in-frame clones only, with some absent. This table holds around 27,000 clones, approximately 80% found once. Study-wide points: Despite increasing after ART, diversity remained lower than that of transplant donor controls. Older ART regimens may have been in use when blood was drawn between about 2004 and 2018. Within the repertoire, clones expanded before ART were dominant at all time points.

This CDR3 is built from 12 residues. CDR1 is GTSNPN, CDR2 SVGIG, per germline (reference sequence). V was shortened by 0 bases and J by 8 bases, with 7 bases between the two germline ends. The chain is built from TRBV30 and TRBJ1-4; D remains unclear. Here the sequenced sample was unsorted PBMCs, taken 1.1 years before starting antiretroviral therapy. This clonotype was obtained from a woman in her twenties or thirties with HIV. The CDR3 DNA sequence: TGTGCCTGGAGTGTTGAGGGCGAAAAACTGTTTTTT. Amino acid sequence: CAWSVEGEKLFF.